These T cell receptor beta chains were read from a single sample in a study of blood T cell repertoires in COVID-19. TCRdb's table, derived via immunoSEQ multiplex PCR, lists solely in-frame clones and lacks some. The table shows approximately 92,000 clones, with around 82% occurring only once. Sequenced material: peripheral blood. The source is a man aged 50 to 59 who had recovered from COVID-19. Both conserved end residues are part of each CDR3. A D gene is named only where the DNA matches it firmly. Clone size, where shown, is once, few, many, or a class for clones that have expanded.

v_call	j_call	d_call	clone_size	cdr3_aa	cdr3_nt
TRBV7-6	TRBJ2-3	.	.	CASSLPGQPTDTQYF	TGTGCCAGCAGCCTTCCGGGACAACCCACAGATACGCAGTATTTT
TRBV5-1	TRBJ1-4	.	.	CASSEEAATNEKLFF	TGCGCCAGCAGCGAGGAGGCTGCAACTAATGAAAAACTGTTTTTT
TRBV4-1	TRBJ2-1	.	.	CASSQDPSASSYNEQFF	TGCGCCAGCAGCCAAGATCCTAGCGCAAGCTCCTACAATGAGCAGTTCTTC
TRBV18	TRBJ1-4	.	.	CASSLTGILATNEKLFF	TGTGCCAGCTCGCTCACAGGGATCCTGGCAACTAATGAAAAACTGTTTTTT
TRBV6-1	TRBJ2-3	.	.	CASSAAPSTDTQYF	TGTGCCAGCAGTGCAGCCCCTAGCACAGATACGCAGTATTTT
TRBV1	TRBJ2-7	.	once	CTSSQDRVLTADRAAYEQYF	TGCACCAGCAGCCAAGATCGGGTTTTGACGGCAGACCGAGCCGCCTACGAGCAGTACTTC
TRBV7-9	TRBJ1-2	TRBD1	once	CASSPDRGAYGYTF	TGTGCCAGCAGCCCCGACAGGGGGGCCTATGGCTACACCTTC
TRBV4-3	TRBJ2-1	.	.	CASSQGSRGSSYNEQFF	TGCGCCAGCAGCCAAGGAAGTAGGGGAAGCTCCTACAATGAGCAGTTCTTC
TRBV27	TRBJ2-3	TRBD2	.	CASSPLGSGRVVTQYF	TGTGCCAGCAGCCCCTTGGGTAGCGGGAGGGTTGTTACGCAGTATTTT
TRBV7-9	TRBJ1-4	TRBD1	.	CASTPTGGAGDEKLFF	TGTGCCAGCACCCCGACAGGGGGCGCGGGAGATGAAAAACTGTTTTTT
TRBV19	TRBJ1-5	TRBD1	.	CASSIRNRGVDQPQHF	TGTGCCAGTAGTATTCGTAACAGGGGAGTGGATCAGCCCCAGCATTTT
TRBV3-1/TRBV3-2	TRBJ1-2	.	.	CASSPLPGNGGYTF	TGTGCCAGCAGCCCTCTACCCGGGAACGGGGGCTACACCTTC
TRBV7-9	TRBJ1-3	TRBD1	few	CASSSWTGGNTIYF	TGTGCCAGCAGCTCTTGGACAGGGGGAAACACCATATATTTT
TRBV3-1/TRBV3-2	TRBJ1-2	.	few	CASSRGSYGYTF	TGTGCCAGCAGCCGGGGCAGCTATGGCTACACCTTC
TRBV27	TRBJ2-1	.	few	CASMTGYNEQFF	TGTGCCAGCATGACGGGATACAATGAGCAGTTCTTC
TRBV5-1	TRBJ2-1	.	.	CASSFLTTNEQFF	TGCGCCAGCAGCTTTCTAACCACCAATGAGCAGTTCTTC
TRBV6-5	TRBJ2-1	TRBD2	.	CASRSGTNFDEQFF	TGTGCCAGCAGGTCCGGGACTAACTTCGATGAGCAGTTCTTC
TRBV19	TRBJ2-2	.	.	CASSMRSPNTGELFF	TGTGCCAGTAGTATGAGAAGCCCAAACACCGGGGAGCTGTTTTTT
TRBV14	TRBJ2-1	TRBD1	.	CASSTQGAGEQFF	TGTGCCAGCAGCACCCAGGGGGCGGGTGAGCAGTTCTTC
TRBV24-1	TRBJ1-6	.	.	CATDTESSYNSPLHF	TGTGCCACCGACACCGAGAGCTCCTATAATTCACCCCTCCACTTT
TRBV3-1/TRBV3-2	TRBJ2-5	TRBD2	.	CASSQDLSSGGAGKTQYF	TGTGCCAGCAGCCAAGATTTATCTAGCGGGGGGGCTGGAAAGACCCAGTACTTC
TRBV28	TRBJ1-6	.	.	CASSFRVFGSPLHF	TGTGCCAGCAGTTTTCGGGTCTTCGGTTCACCCCTCCACTTT
TRBV11-3	TRBJ1-1	TRBD1	.	CASSPDRGQTEAFF	TGTGCCAGCAGCCCCGACAGGGGGCAAACTGAAGCTTTCTTT
TRBV4-1	TRBJ1-4	.	.	CASSPNGGSGSEKLFF	TGCGCCAGCAGCCCTAATGGGGGGTCGGGGTCCGAAAAACTGTTTTTT
TRBV3-1/TRBV3-2	TRBJ2-3	.	.	CASNLQGADTQYF	TGTGCCAGCAACCTACAGGGAGCCGATACGCAGTATTTT
TRBV5-6	TRBJ2-1	.	.	CASSLPGYNEQFF	TGTGCCAGCAGCTTACCAGGCTACAATGAGCAGTTCTTC
TRBV4-1	TRBJ2-7	.	.	CASSLDTNYEQYF	TGCGCCAGCAGCCTCGACACGAACTACGAGCAGTACTTC
TRBV5-6	TRBJ1-1	TRBD1	.	CASHRGRLERGAFF	TGTGCCAGCCACAGGGGGCGCCTAGAAAGGGGAGCTTTCTTT
TRBV5-6	TRBJ1-2	.	.	CASSQWGDGYTF	TGTGCCAGCAGCCAATGGGGCGATGGCTACACCTTC
TRBV2	TRBJ2-3	TRBD2	.	CASSVTSDRTDTQYF	TGTGCCAGCAGTGTTACTAGCGACCGCACAGATACGCAGTATTTT
TRBV27	TRBJ1-6	TRBD1	.	CASSSQGAVKNSPLHF	TGTGCCAGCAGTTCACAGGGGGCTGTTAAAAATTCACCCCTCCACTTT
TRBV18	TRBJ1-5	TRBD1	few	CASSVTGDQPQHF	TGTGCCAGCTCTGTCACAGGGGACCAGCCCCAGCATTTT
TRBV2	TRBJ2-1	.	few	CATQRGARNEQFF	TGTGCCACCCAACGCGGAGCGCGAAATGAGCAGTTCTTC
TRBV11-2	TRBJ2-7	.	.	CASRRTAYEQYF	TGTGCCAGCAGGCGGACTGCCTACGAGCAGTACTTC